This passage covers 26 T cell receptor beta chains from one sample sequenced in a study of a mutant IDH1 vaccine in newly diagnosed glioma. TCRdb's table, derived via immunoSEQ multiplex PCR, lists solely in-frame clones and lacks some. There are approximately 62,000 clones in the sample; 70% to 90% occur only once, and less than 5% lies in the top ten. Their cognate antigens are unknown. Sample time point: week 23, last vaccination. The study gave 300 ug of mutant IDH1 20-mer peptide per vaccine dose, with topical imiquimod. The sample in question was PBMCs, obtained from a glioma patient whose treatment included an IDH1 peptide vaccine. The receptors stem from a man aged 25 to 45 with glioma.

The chain combines TRBV5-5 with TRBJ1-1; no clear D gene. Trimming took off 4 bases at V and 1 base at J, with 14 bases between the two ends. This CDR3 is built from 15 residues. The V gene's germline CDR1 is SGHKS and CDR2 YYEKEE (reference sequence). The CDR3, as DNA: TGTGCCAGCAGCCCGCCCGGAGGCGGGAACACTGAAGCTTTCTTT. Amino acid sequence: CASSPPGGGNTEAFF. Drawing the rest from reference TRBV5-5 and TRBJ1-1, the complete variable domain is DAGVTQSPTHLIKTRGQQVTLRCSPISGHKSVSWYQQVLGQGPQFIFQYYEKEERGRGNFPDRFSARQFPNYSSELNVNALLLGDSALYLCASSPPGGGNTEAFFGQGTRLTVV.

The V gene is TRBV6-1, the J gene TRBJ2-1; weak D call: TRBD2 (6 bases). V was pared by 7 bases and J by 3 bases, with 13 bases between. The CDR3 extends over 14 amino acids. Germline V gene sequence: CDR1 MNHNS, CDR2 SASEGT. DNA for the CDR3: TGTGCCAGCACCCGCGGGAAGGGCTACAATGAGCAGTTCTTC. Encoded protein: CASTRGKGYNEQFF.

This chain uses TRBV12-2 with TRBJ2-7; the table's D call of TRBD1 was not tested on the DNA. TRBV12-2 represents a pseudogene. This CDR3 spans 16 amino acids. The CDR3 DNA follows: TGTGCAAGTCGTCGACCGGGACAGGGCTTACCCTACGAGCAGTACTTC. It is translated as CASRRPGQGLPYEQYF.

V and J are TRBV13 and TRBJ1-2; D remains ambiguous. The germline V and J ends were trimmed by 2 bases and 0 bases, with 25 bases remaining between them. The CDR3 totals 20 residues. The V gene's germline CDR1 is PRHDT and CDR2 FYEKMQ (reference sequence). The CDR3 loop is CASSLFGLPSSGLSNYGYTF. CDR3 coding DNA: TGTGCCAGCAGCTTATTTGGCCTCCCTTCTAGCGGTCTTTCTAACTATGGCTACACCTTC.

The V gene is TRBV4-2, the J gene TRBJ2-1, with 11 nucleotides matching TRBD2. Germline V gene sequence: CDR1 LGHNA, CDR2 YNFKEQ. V lost 4 bases and J lost 0; bases outside the gene matches: 11. The CDR3 loop spans 19 amino acids. The CDR3 coding sequence is TGTGCCAGCAGCCTACGGGCTAGCGGGGGGTCTAGCTCCTACAATGAGCAGTTCTTC. It specifies CASSLRASGGSSSYNEQFF.

This chain joins TRBV5-1 and TRBJ2-7; 8 bases map to TRBD2. This CDR3 spans 15 amino acids. Per germline, CDR1 SGHRS and CDR2 YFSETQ. J was trimmed by 4 bases and V by 5 bases; bases with no gene match: 11. The CDR3 region has the DNA TGCGCCAGCAGGATCCAGGCGGGGGGTTTTTACGAGCAGTACTTC. This translates into CASRIQAGGFYEQYF.

The rearrangement links TRBV14 to TRBJ1-2, with TRBD1 matching 8 bases. The CDR3 is 15 amino acids. Germline CDR1 reads SGHDN; CDR2 reads FVKESK. The V gene end was trimmed by 0 bases and the J gene end by 4 bases; junction bases not matched to a gene: 4. The CDR3 region has the DNA TGTGCCAGCAGCCAAGATCAGGGGGCTTTCTATGGCTACACCTTC. Its translation: CASSQDQGAFYGYTF. Variable domain in full (rest from reference TRBV14 and TRBJ1-2): EAGVTQFPSHSVIEKGQTVTLRCDPISGHDNLYWYRRVMGKEIKFLLHFVKESKQDESGMPNNRFLAERTGGTYSTLKVQPAELEDSGVYFCASSQDQGAFYGYTFGSGTRLTVV.

The chain carries TRBV9 and TRBJ2-3; a possible D gene is TRBD2 (6 bases). Germline CDR1 is SGDLS and CDR2 is YYNGEE. The CDR3 covers 15 residues. With 0 bases removed from V and 0 bases from J, the gap between germline ends came to 8 bases. The CDR3 sequence: CASSVGAGSTDTQYF. The CDR3 DNA follows: TGTGCCAGCAGCGTAGGGGCGGGGAGCACAGATACGCAGTATTTT.

V and J are TRBV7-9 and TRBJ2-3, with D unresolved. Per germline, CDR1 SEHNR and CDR2 FQNEAQ (reference sequence). This CDR3 has 13 amino acids. Trimming cost V 1 base and J 4 bases, with 6 bases left between them. This CDR3 is CASSLVVSDTQYF. In nucleotides, the CDR3 is TGTGCCAGCAGCTTAGTGGTCTCAGATACGCAGTATTTT.

A remark on this clone: With a far larger clone one base away, a read error is the likely cause. This chain uses TRBV4-2 with TRBJ2-7, with 11 bases identical to TRBD2. Germline V gene lookup returns CDR1 LGHNA and CDR2 YNFKEQ. The CDR3 has 16 amino acids. Trimming cost V 4 bases and J 2 bases; bases outside gene matches: 7. This CDR3 reads CASSPSGTSGAYEQYF. The CDR3 coding sequence is TGTGCCAGCAGCCCCTCCGGGACTAGCGGTGCCTACGAGCAGTACTTC.

This sequence joins TRBV18 and TRBJ1-2, with 7 bases identical to TRBD1. The CDR3 totals 15 residues. The V gene's germline CDR1 is KGHSH and CDR2 LQKENI. J lost 4 bases, V lost 3 bases, and 8 bases had no gene match. The CDR3 reads CASSPQGEGGYGYTF. CDR3 nucleotide sequence: TGTGCCAGCTCACCTCAGGGGGAAGGGGGCTATGGCTACACCTTC.

The chain couples TRBV4-1 to TRBJ1-2, with 7 bases lining up with TRBD1. The germline V gene has CDR1 MGHRA and CDR2 YSYEKL. This CDR3 comprises 16 residues. V shed 2 bases and J 2 bases; nucleotides not matched to a gene: 8. CDR3 coding DNA: TGCGCCAGCAGCCAACCCCGGGACAGAGAGAACTATGGCTACACCTTC. The encoded protein is CASSQPRDRENYGYTF.

V usage is TRBV15 and J usage is TRBJ1-5, with 8 bases aligning to TRBD1. The CDR3 is made up of 18 amino acids. J lost 0 bases, V lost 3 bases, and 10 bases had no gene match. CDR1 is LNHNV, CDR2 YYDKDF, per germline (reference sequence). The CDR3, as DNA: TGTGCCACCAGCAGGAAGACAGGGGCGATCTATAGCAATCAGCCCCAGCATTTT. It yields the protein CATSRKTGAIYSNQPQHF.

The J gene is TRBJ2-3, the V gene TRBV19; TRBD2 agrees at 11 bases. This CDR3 spans 19 amino acids. The V segment lost 5 bases and the J segment 0 bases; nucleotides outside the gene matches: 13. Germline assignment: CDR1 LNHDA and CDR2 SQIVND (reference sequence). The CDR3 here is CASSGLTPSGGPSTDTQYF. DNA of the CDR3: TGTGCCAGTAGTGGACTAACTCCTAGCGGGGGGCCTAGCACAGATACGCAGTATTTT.

The CDR3 spells CASSSVGTSDIQFF. CDR3 DNA: TGTGCCAGCAGCTCTGTCGGGACTAGCGACATACAGTTCTTC. The rearrangement links TRBV7-9 to TRBJ2-1, with 10 bases fitting TRBD2. CDR3 length: 14 amino acids. Trimming removed 4 bases from V and 13 bases from J; junction bases left unmatched: 10. CDR1 and CDR2 from the germline V gene are SEHNR and FQNEAQ (reference sequence).

The CDR3 loop reads CASSFYWGPYNSPLHF. In DNA form, the CDR3 reads TGTGCCAGCAGCTTTTATTGGGGGCCCTATAATTCACCCCTCCACTTT. The chain carries TRBV5-6 and TRBJ1-6, with D perhaps TRBD1 (6 bases). The CDR3 totals 16 residues. Germline assignment: CDR1 SGHDT and CDR2 YYEEEE. V lost 2 bases and J lost 2, with 11 bases in between.

The chain joins TRBV1 to TRBJ1-2; the listed D gene, TRBD1, was not tested against the DNA. TRBV1 corresponds to a pseudogene. This CDR3 is 13 amino acids long. The CDR3 protein is CTSSQGRAYGYTF. Written as DNA, the CDR3 is TGCACCAGCAGCCAGGGCAGAGCTTATGGCTACACCTTC.

The rearrangement uses TRBV7-9 and TRBJ1-5, with a weak D call TRBD1 (5 bases). The V end lost 5 bases, the J end lost 5 bases, and 13 bases lay between the germline ends. The CDR3 covers 14 residues. CDR1 and CDR2 (germline): SEHNR, FQNEAQ (reference sequence). This CDR3 is CASSPSAGDQPQHF. The CDR3 bases are TGTGCCAGCAGCCCGTCGGCGGGGGATCAGCCCCAGCATTTT.

This chain links TRBV5-1 with TRBJ2-1; D unresolved. Per the germline V gene, CDR1 is SGHRS and CDR2 is YFSETQ. Trimming removed 0 bases from V and 3 bases from J, with 13 bases in between. This CDR3 spans 16 amino acids. The CDR3 DNA sequence: TGCGCCAGCAGCTTGGCGTCAGACCACTACTACAATGAGCAGTTCTTC. It codes for CASSLASDHYYNEQFF.

This clone was recorded a few times. The CDR3 sequence: CASSPIPGQGGSPLHF. The DNA of the CDR3 is TGTGCCAGCAGCCCCATTCCGGGACAGGGGGGTTCACCCCTCCACTTT. The rearrangement links TRBV9 to TRBJ1-6; 11 bases agree with TRBD1. The germline gives CDR1 SGDLS, CDR2 YYNGEE. This CDR3 contains 16 residues. Trimming took 4 bases from V and 9 from J; bases not matched to a gene: 9.

The chain couples TRBV5-1 to TRBJ1-1, with D perhaps matching TRBD1 (6 bases). This CDR3 is 14 amino acids long. Trimming removed 4 bases from V and 4 bases from J, with 14 bases in between. CDR1 and CDR2 from the germline V gene are SGHRS and YFSETQ. CDR3 DNA: TGCGCCAGCAGCCACGGGACAACAGGCACTGAAGCTTTCTTT. This encodes CASSHGTTGTEAFF.

The V call is TRBV5-1, the J call TRBJ2-1, with D perhaps matching TRBD1 or TRBD2 (5 bases each). The ends were cut back, 0 bases at V and 9 bases at J, with 10 bases in the middle. From germline, CDR1 is SGHRS and CDR2 YFSETQ. This CDR3 has 13 amino acids. The chain's CDR3 is CASSLVTGTEQFF. CDR3 DNA sequence: TGCGCCAGCAGCTTGGTTACGGGGACTGAGCAGTTCTTC.

The chain couples TRBV30 to TRBJ2-7; 7 bases map to TRBD2. This CDR3 spans 14 amino acids. The V gene's germline CDR1 is GTSNPN and CDR2 SVGIG (reference sequence). J lost 7 bases, V lost 0 bases, and 9 bases had no gene match. CDR3 bases: TGTGCCTGGAGTGTCTACGGAGGGGAGGGGGAGCAGTACTTC. Its translation: CAWSVYGGEGEQYF.

The genes are TRBV9 and TRBJ2-5; D is ambiguous. The germline V gene encodes CDR1 SGDLS and CDR2 YYNGEE. The CDR3 runs 14 residues. Trimming left V 0 bases short and J 4 bases short, with 10 bases between. As DNA, the CDR3 is TGTGCCAGCAGCGTAGGGACGTTGGGAGAGACCCAGTACTTC. As protein: CASSVGTLGETQYF. Filled out from reference TRBV9 and TRBJ2-5, the complete variable domain reads DSGVTQTPKHLITATGQRVTLRCSPRSGDLSVYWYQQSLDQGLQFLIQYYNGEERAKGNILERFSAQQFPDLHSELNLSSLELGDSALYFCASSVGTLGETQYFGPGTRLLVL.

The chain links TRBV6-5 to TRBJ1-4, with TRBD1 matching 8 bases. With 2 bases clipped from V and 8 bases from J, the junction kept 4 bases outside the gene matches. The CDR3 extends over 14 amino acids. Germline V gene data show CDR1 as MNHEY and CDR2 as SVGAGI. For the CDR3, the DNA is TGTGCCAGCAGTTACGACAGGGGTAGCGAAAAACTGTTTTTT. Translation gives CASSYDRGSEKLFF.

The chain employs TRBV14 and TRBJ1-2; weak D call: TRBD1 (6 bases). Germline CDR1 and CDR2: SGHDN and FVKESK. Trimming took 1 base from V and 0 from J, leaving 15 bases between them. This CDR3 region has 17 residues. CDR3 DNA: TGTGCCAGCAGCCAAGGATTCAGGGGACAAACTAACTATGGCTACACCTTC. It translates to CASSQGFRGQTNYGYTF. Based on the CDR3 plus reference TRBV14 and TRBJ1-2, the full variable domain is EAGVTQFPSHSVIEKGQTVTLRCDPISGHDNLYWYRRVMGKEIKFLLHFVKESKQDESGMPNNRFLAERTGGTYSTLKVQPAELEDSGVYFCASSQGFRGQTNYGYTFGSGTRLTVV.